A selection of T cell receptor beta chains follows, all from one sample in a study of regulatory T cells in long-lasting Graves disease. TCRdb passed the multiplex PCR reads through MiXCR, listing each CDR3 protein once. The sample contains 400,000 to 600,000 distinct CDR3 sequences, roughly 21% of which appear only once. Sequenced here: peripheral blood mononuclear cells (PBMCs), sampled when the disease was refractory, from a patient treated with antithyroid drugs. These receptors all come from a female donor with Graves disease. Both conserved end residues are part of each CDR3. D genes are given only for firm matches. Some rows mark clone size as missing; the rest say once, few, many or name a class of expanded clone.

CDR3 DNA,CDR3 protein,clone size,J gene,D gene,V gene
TGCAGTGCTAGAGATCCCACAGGGGGCATCACCGGGGAGCTGTTTTTT,CSARDPTGGITGELFF,.,TRBJ2-2,TRBD1,TRBV20-1
TGTGCCAGCAGTTTCCAGGGGAGCACTGAAGCTTTCTTT,CASSFQGSTEAFF,medium-sized,TRBJ1-1,.,TRBV6-5
TGTGCCAGCAGTTTATCTTTAACAGGGAGCTCCTACGAGCAGTACTTC,CASSLSLTGSSYEQYF,many,TRBJ2-7,.,TRBV28
TGTGCCACCAGTGATTTAACACACCAAGGGGAGCTGTTTTTT,CATSDLTHQGELFF,many,TRBJ2-2,.,TRBV24-1
TGCGCCAGCAGCTTGGCAGAAGATACGCAGTATTTT,CASSLAEDTQYF,.,TRBJ2-3,.,TRBV5-1
TGTGCCAGCAGTGAAGTGGCAGGTCTGGGTTCACCCCTCCACTTT,CASSEVAGLGSPLHF,.,TRBJ1-6,.,TRBV6-1
TGTGCCAGCAGTAAACAGGGTAACGACTATGGCTACACCTTC,CASSKQGNDYGYTF,many,TRBJ1-2,.,TRBV2
TGTGCCAGCAGGGCGACAGGGCGTTACGAGCAGTACTTC,CASRATGRYEQYF,few,TRBJ2-7,TRBD1,TRBV7-8
TGTGCCAGCAGTCCACCGGCGGGAGGTGCAGATACGCAGTATTTT,CASSPPAGGADTQYF,.,TRBJ2-3,TRBD2,TRBV28
TGCAGCGGGGCGGGCGATGAGCAGTTCTTC,CSGAGDEQFF,few,TRBJ2-1,.,TRBV29-1
TGCGCCAGCAGCCGTGGGACAGCGTCCTCCTACGAGCAGTACTTC,CASSRGTASSYEQYF,.,TRBJ2-7,TRBD1,TRBV4-3
TGTGCCGGGGGGGGCCCCCACCGTTTCTTC,CAGGGPHRFF,few,TRBJ2-7,.,TRBV9
TGTGCCTGGAGTCGGCGTCCGGGACAGGGTATTCAGCCCCAGCATTTT,CAWSRRPGQGIQPQHF,few,TRBJ1-5,TRBD1,TRBV30
TGTGCCAGCAGCCCCGAGTTAATGAACACTGAAGCTTTCTTT,CASSPELMNTEAFF,many,TRBJ1-1,.,TRBV5-4
TGTGCCAGCAGCTTGGGCCTGAACGTAAAAAACATTCAGTACTTC,CASSLGLNVKNIQYF,.,TRBJ2-4,.,TRBV7-2
TGCAGTGCTCTCGACAGACCTAACTATGGCTACACCTTC,CSALDRPNYGYTF,few,TRBJ1-2,.,TRBV20-1
TGTGCCAGCTCACCACCGGTTCAGGCGGCAACTAATGAAAAACTGTTTTTT,CASSPPVQAATNEKLFF,.,TRBJ1-4,.,TRBV18
TGTGCCAGCAGCGTAGCAGGGTTTAACTACAATGAGCAGTTCTTC,CASSVAGFNYNEQFF,.,TRBJ2-1,.,TRBV9
TGTGCCAGCAGCCAGGCTTTGGATGGCTACACCTTC,CASSQALDGYTF,.,TRBJ1-2,.,TRBV4-2
TGTGCCAGCAGTTCTCCTGGGGACAGGACTGAAGCTTTCTTT,CASSSPGDRTEAFF,many,TRBJ1-1,TRBD1,TRBV27
TGTGCCAGCAGTGAATTATTAGGGAGGGCTGAGACCCAGTACTTC,CASSELLGRAETQYF,many,TRBJ2-5,TRBD2,TRBV2
TGCGCCAGCAGCCAGTTTGCAACTGGTGAAAAACTGTTTTTT,CASSQFATGEKLFF,many,TRBJ1-4,.,TRBV5-1
TGTGCCAGCAGCTTCGGACGGAATCAGCCCCAGCATTTT,CASSFGRNQPQHF,.,TRBJ1-5,.,TRBV11-2
TGTGCCAGCAGGGGACTAGCGGAAGAGACCCAGTACTTC,CASRGLAEETQYF,many,TRBJ2-5,TRBD2,TRBV27
TGTGCCAGCAGCTCCCAGGTCGGACCCTCCGGAGAAAAACTGTTTTTT,CASSSQVGPSGEKLFF,many,TRBJ1-4,.,TRBV7-6
TGCGCCAGCAGCTTGGGCGTCTCGGGAGAGGGAGAGACCCAGTACTTC,CASSLGVSGEGETQYF,.,TRBJ2-5,.,TRBV5-1
TGTGCCAGCAGCCACAGGCGGGACCGCGGCTATGGCTACACCTTC,CASSHRRDRGYGYTF,few,TRBJ1-2,.,TRBV7-9